These T cell receptor beta chains were read from a single sample in a study of blood T cell repertoires in COVID-19. Method: immunoSEQ multiplex PCR; TCRdb's copy keeps in-frame clones and lacks some. The profile shows approximately 500,000 clones, approximately 88% of them singletons. Sequences were obtained from peripheral blood. These receptors originate from a woman aged 45 to 65 with COVID-19, enrolled during active disease. Each CDR3 is given with its conserved first and last residue. The D gene is left open where the match is weak. Size is omitted from some rows. Given values are once, few, many or a class for expanded clones.

>-|TRBV24-1|TRBJ2-3|TRBD1
CATSGHGQASTDTQYF
TGTGCCACCAGTGGGCATGGACAGGCTAGCACAGATACGCAGTATTTT
>-|TRBV27|TRBJ1-4|-
CASSYGGEKLFF
TGTGCCAGCAGTTATGGAGGCGAAAAACTGTTTTTT
>-|TRBV28|TRBJ1-4|-
CASSLRGTNEKLFF
TGTGCCAGCAGTTTAAGGGGAACTAATGAAAAACTGTTTTTT
>-|TRBV18|TRBJ1-1|-
CASSPGRGNTEAFF
TGTGCCAGCTCACCTGGTCGGGGGAACACTGAAGCTTTCTTT
>-|TRBV2|TRBJ2-7|TRBD2
CASFPTSGGLSYEQYF
TGTGCCAGCTTCCCAACTAGCGGGGGCCTGTCCTACGAGCAGTACTTC
>-|TRBV7-8|TRBJ2-3|TRBD1
CASSLGQASRVWTDTQYF
TGTGCCAGCAGCTTGGGACAGGCCTCTAGGGTTTGGACAGATACGCAGTATTTT
>-|TRBV6-1|TRBJ1-4|-
CASSEALNEKLFF
TGTGCCAGCAGTGAAGCCCTAAATGAAAAACTGTTTTTT
>-|TRBV25-1|TRBJ2-1|-
CASSEPGVRSYNEQFF
TGTGCCAGCAGTGAACCAGGGGTGAGGTCCTACAATGAGCAGTTCTTC
>-|TRBV6-2/TRBV6-3|TRBJ2-3|-
CVSSPDRSSTDTQYF
TGTGTCAGCAGTCCGGACAGATCTAGCACAGATACGCAGTATTTT
>-|TRBV29-1|TRBJ1-1|-
CSPMRGGAAFF
TGCAGCCCGATGAGGGGGGGGGCAGCTTTCTTT
>-|TRBV28|TRBJ1-5|-
CASSLVSGIGGNQPQHF
TGTGCCAGCAGTTTAGTGTCAGGGATCGGAGGCAATCAGCCCCAGCATTTT
>-|TRBV29-1|TRBJ1-5|-
CSVADTPRTPQHF
TGCAGCGTTGCTGATACTCCTCGAACGCCCCAGCATTTT
>-|TRBV28|TRBJ1-2|-
CASSLPLPGNGYTF
TGTGCCAGCAGTTTACCCCTGCCCGGGAATGGCTACACCTTC
>-|TRBV28|TRBJ2-3|-
CASRNSPTDTQYF
TGTGCCAGCAGAAACAGCCCCACAGATACGCAGTATTTT
>-|TRBV9|TRBJ2-3|TRBD2
CASSRSTGGPDTQYF
TGTGCCAGCAGCAGATCGACGGGGGGGCCAGATACGCAGTATTTT
>-|TRBV3-1/TRBV3-2|TRBJ1-4|TRBD1
CASSLRDRGQKLFF
TGTGCCAGCAGCCTAAGGGACAGGGGGCAAAAACTGTTTTTT
>-|TRBV5-8|TRBJ1-3|TRBD1
CASSLTGTGGRNTIYF
TGTGCCAGCAGCTTGACCGGGACAGGGGGCCGTAACACCATATATTTT
>-|TRBV19|TRBJ2-7|TRBD1
CASSSGQGKGYEQYF
TGTGCCAGTAGCTCCGGACAGGGAAAGGGGTACGAGCAGTACTTC
>-|TRBV10-1|TRBJ2-5|-
CASSDTNGETQYF
TGCGCCAGCAGTGATACCAACGGGGAGACCCAGTACTTC
>-|TRBV5-1|TRBJ2-7|-
CASSLLQGTYEQYF
TGCGCCAGCAGCTTGTTGCAGGGTACCTACGAGCAGTACTTC
>-|TRBV5-1|TRBJ2-3|TRBD2
CASSLVLAGNTDTQYF
TGCGCCAGCAGCTTGGTGCTAGCGGGCAACACAGATACGCAGTATTTT
>-|TRBV11-2|TRBJ2-1|-
CASSFRGQGGLSYNEQFF
TGTGCCAGCAGCTTCAGAGGACAGGGAGGGTTGTCCTACAATGAGCAGTTCTTC
>-|TRBV6-5|TRBJ1-1|-
CASREVHTEAFF
TGTGCCAGCAGAGAGGTCCACACTGAAGCTTTCTTT
>-|TRBV7-2|TRBJ2-1|TRBD2
CASSLRGLAPSEQFF
TGTGCCAGCAGCCTTAGGGGACTAGCTCCCTCTGAGCAGTTCTTC
>-|TRBV9|TRBJ2-2|-
CASSVAFQGSAGELFF
TGTGCCAGCAGCGTAGCTTTTCAGGGGTCCGCCGGGGAGCTGTTTTTT
>once|TRBV19|TRBJ2-4|TRBD1
CAVGQGTLAKNIQYF
TGTGCCGTTGGACAGGGGACCTTAGCCAAAAACATTCAGTACTTC
>-|TRBV7-6|TRBJ2-3|-
CASSLAGHSTDTQYF
TGTGCCAGCAGCTTAGCTGGCCATAGCACAGATACGCAGTATTTT
>-|TRBV7-9|TRBJ1-1|-
CASSRGSPRTEAFF
TGTGCCAGCAGCCGCGGTTCTCCGCGCACTGAAGCTTTCTTT
>few|TRBV2|TRBJ1-1|-
CASTSRGGADEAFF
TGTGCCAGCACGTCTCGGGGGGGGGCGGATGAAGCTTTCTTT
>-|TRBV7-9|TRBJ1-1|-
CASSLGGRNTEAFF
TGTGCCAGCAGCTTAGGAGGGAGGAACACTGAAGCTTTCTTT
>-|TRBV5-6|TRBJ1-6|-
CASSGAGQRNSPLHF
TGTGCCAGCAGCGGGGCCGGACAGAGAAATTCACCCCTCCACTTT
>-|TRBV9|TRBJ2-3|TRBD2
CASSVDGGARLSTDTQYF
TGTGCCAGCAGCGTAGACGGGGGGGCCCGACTCTCCACAGATACGCAGTATTTT
>-|TRBV9|TRBJ1-5|-
CASGTGDQPQHF
TGTGCCAGCGGTACGGGGGATCAGCCCCAGCATTTT
>-|TRBV19|TRBJ1-1|TRBD1
CASSILWTGSNTEAFF
TGTGCCAGTAGTATTCTCTGGACAGGGAGTAACACTGAAGCTTTCTTT
>-|TRBV5-4|TRBJ2-7|TRBD1
CASSLGDRAYEQYF
TGTGCCAGCAGCTTGGGGGACAGGGCCTACGAGCAGTACTTC
>-|TRBV6-5|TRBJ2-1|TRBD1
CASSPSGTGSNEQFF
TGTGCCAGCAGTCCTTCCGGGACAGGGAGCAATGAGCAGTTCTTC
>-|TRBV6-5|TRBJ1-1|-
CASSYLLGPAFF
TGTGCCAGCAGTTACCTGCTGGGCCCAGCTTTCTTT
>once|TRBV29-1|TRBJ2-1|TRBD2
CSLGQRGGQGNEQFF
TGCAGCCTAGGGCAGCGGGGGGGTCAGGGAAATGAGCAGTTCTTC
>-|TRBV5-5|TRBJ2-3|TRBD2
CASSLRRGSTDTQYF
TGTGCCAGCAGCTTGAGGCGGGGGAGCACAGATACGCAGTATTTT
>-|TRBV4-1|TRBJ2-3|-
CASSPRDYSRQVSADTQYF
TGCGCCAGCAGCCCGCGCGATTACAGTAGACAGGTTAGCGCAGATACGCAGTATTTT
>-|TRBV27|TRBJ2-7|TRBD1
CASSLSRPGTDEQYF
TGTGCCAGCAGTTTATCTAGACCCGGGACAGACGAGCAGTACTTC
>few|TRBV19|TRBJ1-6|-
CASSIAGNSPLHF
TGTGCCAGTAGTATAGCAGGGAATTCACCCCTCCACTTT
>-|TRBV18|TRBJ2-2|TRBD1
CASSPNTGQGVTGELFF
TGTGCCAGCTCACCTAATACGGGACAGGGTGTCACCGGGGAGCTGTTTTTT